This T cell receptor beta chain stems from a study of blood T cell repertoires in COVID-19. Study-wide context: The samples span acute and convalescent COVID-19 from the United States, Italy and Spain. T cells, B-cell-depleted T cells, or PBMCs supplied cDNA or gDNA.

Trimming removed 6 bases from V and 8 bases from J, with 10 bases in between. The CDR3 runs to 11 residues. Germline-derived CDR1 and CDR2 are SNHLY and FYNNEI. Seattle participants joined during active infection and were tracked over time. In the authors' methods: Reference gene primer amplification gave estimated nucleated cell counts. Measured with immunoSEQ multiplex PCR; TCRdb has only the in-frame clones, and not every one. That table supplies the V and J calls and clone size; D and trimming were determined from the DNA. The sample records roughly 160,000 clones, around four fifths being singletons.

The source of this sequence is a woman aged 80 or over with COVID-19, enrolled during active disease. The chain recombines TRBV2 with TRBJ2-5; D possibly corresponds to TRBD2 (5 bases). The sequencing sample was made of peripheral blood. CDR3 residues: CASSFSVTQYF. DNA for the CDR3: TGTGCCAGCAGCTTTAGCGTTACCCAGTACTTC.